These 24 T cell receptor beta chains were sequenced from one sample in a study of radiotherapy plus CTLA-4 blockade in lung cancer. The repertoire was sequenced with immunoSEQ multiplex PCR; TCRdb's copy has only in-frame clones and lacks some. This sample has 45,000 to 55,000 clones, with roughly three quarters found just once. The sample in question was peripheral blood, obtained from a patient treated with radiotherapy plus ipilimumab. These receptors came from a human donor with non-small cell lung cancer who had a partial response to radiotherapy plus ipilimumab.

V and J are TRBV9 and TRBJ1-1; the D gene is possibly TRBD1 (6 bases). CDR3 length: 15 residues. Germline V lookup: CDR1 SGDLS, CDR2 YYNGEE. Trimming took off 3 bases at V and 1 base at J, with 13 bases between the two ends. In DNA, the CDR3 is TGTGCCAGCAGCGAGGGGAGGGGGGCGAACACTGAAGCTTTCTTT. Translation gives CASSEGRGANTEAFF.

This chain uses TRBV12-5 with TRBJ2-4, with TRBD2 identical over 9 bases. CDR1 and CDR2 from the germline V gene are LGHNT and FRNRAP. V gave up 3 bases and J gave up 2 bases; unmatched junction bases: 5. This CDR3 is built from 16 residues. The CDR3 region is CASGFPSGVPKNIQYF. As DNA, the CDR3 is TGTGCTAGTGGTTTCCCTAGCGGGGTTCCCAAAAACATTCAGTACTTC.

This clone was seen only a few times. This chain uses TRBV28 with TRBJ1-1, with 7 bases aligning to TRBD1. V was clipped by 3 bases and J by 3 bases; unmatched bases: 4. Germline V gene lookup returns CDR1 MDHEN and CDR2 SYDVKM. CDR3 length equals 14 residues. The DNA for the CDR3 is TGTGCCAGCAGTTTTTGGCAGGGGGACACTGAAGCTTTCTTT. This translates into CASSFWQGDTEAFF.

The chain joins TRBV7-6 to TRBJ1-2; TRBD1 matches 8 bases. The germline gives CDR1 SGHVS, CDR2 FNYEAQ. Trimming removed 5 bases from V and 7 bases from J; junction bases left unmatched: 9. This CDR3 has 14 amino acids. The DNA of the CDR3 is TGTGCCAGCAGCCCGACGCAGGGGGCCGGTGGCTACACCTTC. It is translated as CASSPTQGAGGYTF.

The CDR3 bases are TGTGCCAGCAGCTTAGGCGGGGGGGACTACAATGAGCAGTTCTTC. Encoded protein: CASSLGGGDYNEQFF. The chain couples TRBV7-2 to TRBJ2-1; 9 nucleotides agree with TRBD2. The J segment lost 3 bases and the V segment lost 1 base, leaving 1 base of the junction unmatched. Germline V gene sequence: CDR1 SGHTA, CDR2 FQGNSA. The CDR3 is 15 residues long.

The V and J genes are TRBV6-1 and TRBJ2-7; TRBD2 might be the D (6 bases). Trimming left V 11 bases short and J 0 bases short, with 8 bases between. The CDR3 totals 11 residues. CDR1 is MNHNS and CDR2 is SASEGT in the germline V gene. The CDR3 protein is CAGGNSYEQYF. DNA of the CDR3: TGTGCCGGGGGGAACTCCTACGAGCAGTACTTC.

This chain uses TRBV4-1 with TRBJ1-2; 7 bases are shared with TRBD1. The CDR3 totals 17 residues. CDR1 is MGHRA and CDR2 is YSYEKL in the germline V gene. The ends lost 0 bases at V and 4 bases at J; junction bases unmatched: 11. The CDR3 sequence is CASSQDSQGVGLYGYTF. CDR3 nucleotide sequence: TGCGCCAGCAGCCAAGATTCCCAGGGGGTAGGCCTCTATGGCTACACCTTC.

The chain has TRBV10-3 and TRBJ2-1, with 8 bases matching TRBD1. The CDR3 is 13 residues long. Germline V gives CDR1 ENHRY, CDR2 SYGVKD. V shed 3 bases, J shed 7 bases, and the junction held 2 bases outside the gene matches. For the CDR3, the DNA is TGTGCCATCAGTGATCAGGGGGCGAATGAGCAGTTCTTC. Amino acids: CAISDQGANEQFF.

The rearrangement links TRBV11-2 to TRBJ2-5, with D tentatively TRBD1 (5 bases). Per germline, CDR1 SGHAT and CDR2 FQNNGV. Between the trimmed V and J ends, which lost 0 bases and 2 bases, there was a span of 10 bases. This CDR3 spans 15 amino acids. CDR3 amino acids: CASSLDIQGQETQYF. CDR3 DNA: TGTGCCAGCAGCTTAGATATTCAGGGACAAGAGACCCAGTACTTC.

The genes are TRBV28 and TRBJ1-1; D possibly corresponds to TRBD1 (6 bases). V lost 3 bases and J 2 bases, leaving 7 bases between the germline ends. Germline V gene data show CDR1 as MDHEN and CDR2 as SYDVKM. CDR3 size: 13 residues. The CDR3: CASSLDSNTEAFF. CDR3 coding DNA: TGTGCCAGCAGTTTGGACAGTAACACTGAAGCTTTCTTT.

This chain joins TRBV12-5 and TRBJ1-2; weak D call: TRBD1 (5 bases). V was cut by 7 bases and J by 5 bases, with 14 bases left in between. This CDR3 spans 13 amino acids. The germline V gene has CDR1 LGHNT and CDR2 FRNRAP. CDR3 bases: TGTGCTAGTGCGCCCGAACGGGGGTATGGCTACACCTTC. The encoded protein is CASAPERGYGYTF.

The chain combines TRBV7-9 with TRBJ2-3; D perhaps matches TRBD1 (6 bases). CDR1 and CDR2 (germline): SEHNR, FQNEAQ (reference sequence). V was trimmed by 3 bases and J by 0 bases, leaving 13 bases between them. The CDR3 spans 16 residues. CDR3 amino acids: CASSFGVGASTDTQYF. CDR3 in DNA: TGTGCCAGCAGCTTCGGCGTGGGGGCCAGCACAGATACGCAGTATTTT. Drawing the rest from reference TRBV7-9 and TRBJ2-3, the complete variable domain is DTGVSQNPRHKITKRGQNVTFRCDPISEHNRLYWYRQTLGQGPEFLTYFQNEAQLEKSRLLSDRFSAERPKGSFSTLEIQRTEQGDSAMYLCASSFGVGASTDTQYFGPGTRLTVL.

The chain couples TRBV6-1 to TRBJ2-1, with D possibly TRBD1 on 5 matching bases. The ends were cut back, 2 bases at V and 1 base at J, with 9 bases in the middle. Germline V gives CDR1 MNHNS, CDR2 SASEGT. CDR3 size: 15 residues. The CDR3 protein is CASSEPRGSYNEQFF. In nucleotides, the CDR3 is TGTGCCAGCAGTGAACCAAGGGGTTCCTACAATGAGCAGTTCTTC.

The rearrangement links TRBV19 to TRBJ2-2; D may be TRBD2 (6 bases). Germline CDR1 is LNHDA and CDR2 is SQIVND (reference sequence). The germline V and J ends were trimmed by 5 bases and 3 bases, with 10 bases remaining between them. This CDR3 comprises 14 residues. For the CDR3, the DNA is TGTGCCAGTAGTTCCGGGACTTACACCGGGGAGCTGTTTTTT. Residues: CASSSGTYTGELFF.

This clone was picked up one time. The V and J genes are TRBV5-5 and TRBJ2-5; a possible D gene is TRBD2 (6 bases). V lost 0 bases and J lost 5, with 14 bases in between. The CDR3 runs to 15 residues. Germline values: CDR1 SGHKS, CDR2 YYEKEE (reference sequence). The CDR3 loop is CASSLVGRGPETQYF. In DNA form, the CDR3 reads TGTGCCAGCAGCTTGGTAGGGCGGGGCCCGGAGACCCAGTACTTC.

The V call is TRBV5-1, the J call TRBJ2-7; 9 nucleotides align to TRBD1. The germline V gene encodes CDR1 SGHRS and CDR2 YFSETQ. The CDR3 contains 13 residues. J gave up 5 bases and V 6 bases, and 6 bases lay outside the gene matches. CDR3 sequence: CASTRDRVDEQYF. The CDR3 nucleotides read TGCGCCAGCACCCGGGACAGGGTAGACGAGCAGTACTTC.

J is TRBJ1-1 and V is TRBV6-1; perhaps TRBD1 as D (5 bases). Germline CDR1 and CDR2: MNHNS and SASEGT. V lost 6 bases and J lost 4, with 15 bases in between. CDR3 length: 14 residues. The CDR3 loop is CASSDKGRGTEAFF. CDR3 nucleotides: TGTGCCAGCAGCGACAAGGGGCGGGGCACTGAAGCTTTCTTT.

The chain combines TRBV7-5 with TRBJ1-1; TRBD1, the table's D call, was not compared with the DNA. TRBV7-5 counts as a pseudogene. The CDR3 runs 16 residues. The CDR3 coding sequence is TGTGCCAGAAGCTCTAGGGGACAGGGGGCCGACACTGAAGCTTTCTTT. Residues: CARSSRGQGADTEAFF.

The CDR3 spells CASSSRSGQNYNEQFF. For the CDR3, the DNA is TGTGCCAGCAGCTCAAGATCGGGACAGAACTACAATGAGCAGTTCTTC. The V call is TRBV7-3, the J call TRBJ2-1; 7 bases map to TRBD1. This CDR3 contains 16 residues. Germline V lookup: CDR1 SGHTA, CDR2 FQGTGA. Trimming cost V 4 bases and J 3 bases; bases outside gene matches: 9. Based on the CDR3 plus reference TRBV7-3 and TRBJ2-1, the full variable domain is GAGVSQTPSNKVTEKGKYVELRCDPISGHTALYWYRQSLGQGPEFLIYFQGTGAADDSGLPNDRFFAVRPEGSVSTLKIQRTERGDSAVYLCASSSRSGQNYNEQFFGPGTRLTVL.

The V and J genes are TRBV25-1 and TRBJ1-6; D unresolved. The CDR3 is 14 residues long. Germline CDR1 MGHDK, CDR2 SYGVNS. The V end was cut by 6 bases, the J end by 7 bases, with 13 bases between. CDR3 coding DNA: TGTGCCAGCAGCGGGGTGGGAGAGAATTCACCCCTCCACTTT. Translated: CASSGVGENSPLHF.

The J gene is TRBJ1-4, the V gene TRBV18; 7 bases line up with TRBD1. Germline V gene sequence: CDR1 KGHSH, CDR2 LQKENI. Losses at the gene ends were 4 bases for V and 2 bases for J; bases not matched to a gene: 1. The CDR3 sequence is 14 residues long. CDR3 sequence: CASSQGATNEKLFF. For the CDR3, the DNA is TGTGCCAGCTCACAGGGGGCCACTAATGAAAAACTGTTTTTT. Variable domain in full (rest from reference TRBV18 and TRBJ1-4): NAGVMQNPRHLVRRRGQEARLRCSPMKGHSHVYWYRQLPEEGLKFMVYLQKENIIDESGMPKERFSAEFPKEGPSILRIQQVVRGDSAAYFCASSQGATNEKLFFGSGTQLSVL.

This clone was picked up a small number of times. The chain has TRBV2 and TRBJ1-6, with 7 nucleotides matching TRBD1. CDR1 and CDR2 from the germline V gene are SNHLY and FYNNEI. The CDR3 totals 16 residues. V shed 2 bases, J shed 8 bases, and the junction held 9 bases outside the gene matches. The CDR3 reads CASSEPTGKRYSPLHF. In nucleotides, the CDR3 is TGTGCCAGCAGTGAACCGACAGGGAAGAGGTATTCACCCCTCCACTTT.

The chain carries TRBV5-1 and TRBJ1-1, with D tentatively TRBD1 (5 bases). V gave up 0 bases and J gave up 4 bases, with 13 bases separating them. This CDR3 has 15 residues. Per the germline V gene, CDR1 is SGHRS and CDR2 is YFSETQ. The CDR3 is CASSLETGGVTEAFF. Written as DNA, the CDR3 is TGCGCCAGCAGCTTGGAAACGGGGGGGGTCACTGAAGCTTTCTTT. Variable domain in full (rest from reference TRBV5-1 and TRBJ1-1): KAGVTQTPRYLIKTRGQQVTLSCSPISGHRSVSWYQQTPGQGLQFLFEYFSETQRNKGNFPGRFSGRQFSNSRSEMNVSTLELGDSALYLCASSLETGGVTEAFFGQGTRLTVV.

The J gene is TRBJ2-5, the V gene TRBV27; 7 bases are a match to TRBD1. J was trimmed by 4 bases and V by 5 bases; bases with no gene match: 7. The CDR3 is 14 residues long. Germline V gene sequence: CDR1 MNHEY, CDR2 SMNVEV (reference sequence). The CDR3 loop is CASSHGTAGETQYF. For the CDR3, the DNA is TGTGCCAGCAGTCACGGGACAGCAGGAGAGACCCAGTACTTC.